This T cell receptor beta chain is drawn from a study of glioma-infiltrating T cells. Amplification of TCR alpha and beta CDR3 regions from RNA used iRepertoire nested multiplex PCR. TCRdb re-analysed the multiplex PCR reads in MiXCR, keeping a single row per CDR3 protein. This sample has approximately 110,000 distinct CDR3 sequences, with 20% to 25% found just once. This clonotype appeared many times. CDR1 is MNHEY, CDR2 SMNVEV, per germline (reference sequence). V lost 5 bases, J lost 8 bases, and 12 bases lay in between. The CDR3 covers 12 residues. The receptor was isolated from a human donor with low-grade glioma or glioblastoma, undergoing nonglioma brain surgery, or in good health (not recorded which). Material for sequencing was glioma tissue, nonneoplastic brain tissue, or PBMCs (not recorded which). V and J are TRBV27 and TRBJ1-2, with D possibly matching TRBD1 (5 bases). CDR3 sequence reads: CASSQPGRGYTF. DNA for the CDR3: TGTGCCAGCAGTCAGCCAGGGAGAGGCTACACCTTC.